The 13 T cell receptor beta chains in this list originate from one sample, sequenced in a study of a mutant IDH1 vaccine in newly diagnosed glioma. The time point denotes: week 47, end of study. In the vaccine, a single dose held 300 ug of the mutant IDH1 20-mer peptide, along with topical imiquimod. Profiling relied on immunoSEQ multiplex PCR, and the TCRdb table lists in-frame clones only, not all of them. The sample lists about 94,000 clones, roughly 86% seen once, with 0.77% in the top ten. No antigen has been identified for these receptors. Sequences were derived from PBMCs, sampled from a glioma patient whose treatment included an IDH1 peptide vaccine. The receptors shown here come from a woman aged 45-65 years with glioma.

This clone was detected once. This chain links TRBV18 with TRBJ1-5; 8 nucleotides align to TRBD1. V was pared by 3 bases and J by 6 bases, with 7 bases of the junction left unmatched. Germline CDR1 is KGHSH and CDR2 is LQKENI. The CDR3 is 15 amino acids. Written as DNA, the CDR3 is TGTGCCAGCTCACCCTCGGACAGGGCTGTTCAGCCCCAGCATTTT. Translation: CASSPSDRAVQPQHF.

The table lists this clone with a count of one. The chain is built from TRBV28 and TRBJ2-7; a weak D match, TRBD1 (6 bases). The germline V gene encodes CDR1 MDHEN and CDR2 SYDVKM. With 8 bases removed from V and 7 bases from J, the gap between germline ends came to 12 bases. The CDR3 length is 11 residues. CDR3 in amino acids: CASRDIREQYF. In nucleotides, the CDR3 is TGTGCCAGCCGGGACATAAGGGAGCAGTACTTC.

This clone was seen a single time. The chain recombines TRBV5-1 with TRBJ2-5; 10 nucleotides line up with TRBD2. The CDR3 is made up of 18 amino acids. J gave up 5 bases and V 0 bases, and 13 bases lay outside the gene matches. From germline, CDR1 is SGHRS and CDR2 YFSETQ. Here the CDR3 reads CASSLATSGFETWETQYF. The CDR3 coding sequence is TGCGCCAGCAGCTTGGCGACTAGCGGGTTTGAAACCTGGGAGACCCAGTACTTC.

This clone was found a few times. The J gene is TRBJ2-2, the V gene TRBV6-1, with a weak D call TRBD2 (5 bases). The V and J ends lost 3 bases and 2 bases respectively, with 10 bases between them. The CDR3 contains 15 residues. Germline CDR1 and CDR2: MNHNS and SASEGT. The CDR3 nucleotides read TGTGCCAGCAGTGATGGCGGGCCCAACACCGGGGAGCTGTTTTTT. As protein: CASSDGGPNTGELFF.

V and J are TRBV7-3 and TRBJ2-3; TRBD2 matches at 7 bases. Trimming took 0 bases from V and 6 from J; bases not matched to a gene: 6. The germline CDR1 and CDR2 sequences are SGHTA and FQGTGA. This CDR3 has 15 amino acids. CDR3 region: CASSLTGGDVDTQYF. CDR3 sequence (DNA): TGTGCCAGCAGCTTAACGGGAGGGGATGTTGATACGCAGTATTTT. The full variable domain, rest sourced from reference TRBV7-3 and TRBJ2-3, is GAGVSQTPSNKVTEKGKYVELRCDPISGHTALYWYRQSLGQGPEFLIYFQGTGAADDSGLPNDRFFAVRPEGSVSTLKIQRTERGDSAVYLCASSLTGGDVDTQYFGPGTRLTVL.

The CDR3 region has the DNA TGTGCCATCAGTGCTGGGACTAGTCCCAATGAGCAGTTCTTC. This sequence encodes CAISAGTSPNEQFF. The genes are TRBV10-3 and TRBJ2-1; TRBD2 matches at 8 bases. With V trimmed by 4 bases and J by 6 bases, 5 bases remained unmatched. Germline assignment: CDR1 ENHRY and CDR2 SYGVKD. The CDR3 covers 14 residues.

The rearrangement links TRBV30 to TRBJ1-1; maybe TRBD1 (5 bases). Germline V gene sequence: CDR1 GTSNPN, CDR2 SVGIG (reference sequence). The V end was cut by 0 bases, the J end by 7 bases, with 15 bases between. CDR3 length equals 14 residues. CDR3: CAWSVRPRTGEAFF. The CDR3, as DNA: TGTGCCTGGAGTGTGAGACCCAGAACAGGTGAAGCTTTCTTT.

This clone was counted a few times. The CDR3 is CASSLGGSGNTEAFF. The CDR3 nucleotides are TGTGCCAGCAGTTTAGGGGGGTCGGGGAACACTGAAGCTTTCTTT. The V and J genes are TRBV27 and TRBJ1-1; possible D gene TRBD1, 5 bases. CDR3 length: 15 residues. The germline V and J ends were trimmed by 2 bases and 1 base, with 11 bases remaining between them. The germline V gene has CDR1 MNHEY and CDR2 SMNVEV (reference sequence).

The rearrangement links TRBV19 to TRBJ2-1; D is perhaps TRBD1 or TRBD2 (5 bases each). The CDR3 is 11 amino acids. The ends were cut back, 9 bases at V and 9 bases at J, with 12 bases in the middle. Germline loops: CDR1 LNHDA, CDR2 SQIVND (reference sequence). The CDR3: CASWDRSEQFF. CDR3 nucleotides: TGTGCCAGCTGGGACCGGAGTGAGCAGTTCTTC. Together with reference TRBV19 and TRBJ2-1, the CDR3 gives the full variable domain: DGGITQSPKYLFRKEGQNVTLSCEQNLNHDAMYWYRQDPGQGLRLIYYSQIVNDFQKGDIAEGYSVSREKKESFPLTVTSAQKNPTAFYLCASWDRSEQFFGPGTRLTVL.

The rearrangement links TRBV5-8 to TRBJ2-2; 8 bases are shared with TRBD1. The CDR3 is 19 residues long. Germline-derived CDR1 and CDR2 are SGHTS and YDEGEE. V shed 0 bases and J 5 bases; nucleotides not matched to a gene: 15. The CDR3 DNA reads TGTGCCAGCAGCTTGGGGCAAGGACAGGGAGTACTAGGAACCGGGGAGCTGTTTTTT. Encoded protein: CASSLGQGQGVLGTGELFF.

This clone was detected once. CDR3 sequence reads: CASSFTRNQPQHF. As DNA, the CDR3 is TGTGCCAGCAGTTTTACTAGAAATCAGCCCCAGCATTTT. This chain connects TRBV27 to TRBJ1-5; D ambiguous. The germline V gene encodes CDR1 MNHEY and CDR2 SMNVEV (reference sequence). This CDR3 has 13 residues. Trimming left V 3 bases short and J 4 bases short, with 7 bases between.

This clone appeared once. V is TRBV18 and J is TRBJ2-7; D is unclear. The germline V gene has CDR1 KGHSH and CDR2 LQKENI. The CDR3 sequence is 14 residues long. V lost 6 bases, J lost 4 bases, and 16 bases lay in between. The CDR3, as DNA: TGTGCCAGCTCCCCTATCGGAGCCGGATACGAGCAGTACTTC. Protein sequence: CASSPIGAGYEQYF.

The CDR3 DNA sequence: TGTGCCAGCTCCACCGGGACAGGGAACTACGAGCAGTACTTC. It specifies CASSTGTGNYEQYF. The chain carries TRBV6-1 and TRBJ2-5, with 9 positions matching TRBD1. The closer fit of TRBJ2-7 to the DNA end suggests the J call may be wrong. Germline V gene lookup returns CDR1 MNHNS and CDR2 SASEGT. CDR3 length: 14 residues.